The 27 T cell receptor beta chains listed next were all sequenced from one sample in a study of lymphopenia after photon versus proton radiotherapy. Assay used: immunoSEQ multiplex PCR; TCRdb lists only in-frame clones, some missing. The repertoire includes 10,000 to 15,000 clones, 80% to 90% of them detected once, and 2.5% to 3.5% sits in the top ten. The sample in question was peripheral blood, obtained from a patient treated with proton-based radiotherapy. The source is a man in his fifties or sixties with pancreatic cancer.

This clone was detected only a few times. The chain uses TRBV13 and TRBJ1-2, with TRBD1 identical over 8 bases. There are 13 residues in the CDR3. The ends lost 5 bases at V and 6 bases at J; junction bases unmatched: 5. Germline lookup yields CDR1 PRHDT and CDR2 FYEKMQ (reference sequence). The CDR3 DNA is TGTGCCAGCAGCGGGGAACAGGGGGATGGCTACACCTTC. As protein: CASSGEQGDGYTF.

The V call is TRBV20-1, the J call TRBJ2-1; D remains unclear. Looked up from germline, CDR1 is DFQATT and CDR2 is SNEGSKA (reference sequence). The CDR3 covers 11 residues. V lost 6 bases and J 6 bases, leaving 9 bases between the germline ends. CDR3 in DNA: TGCAGTGCAACGAACTCCAATGAGCAGTTCTTC. Translating it yields CSATNSNEQFF.

The DNA for the CDR3 is TGTGCCAGCAATCGGGGGATCGGGAGCGAAGATACGCAGTATTTT. Protein: CASNRGIGSEDTQYF. The chain uses TRBV11-2 and TRBJ2-3; maybe TRBD2 (6 bases). This CDR3 region has 15 residues. Trimming cost V 7 bases and J 5 bases, with 19 bases left between them. Germline CDR1 is SGHAT and CDR2 is FQNNGV.

The chain combines TRBV5-1 with TRBJ1-6; 10 nucleotides align to TRBD1. The germline CDR1 and CDR2 sequences are SGHRS and YFSETQ. CDR3 length equals 19 residues. V was clipped by 0 bases and J by 10 bases; unmatched bases: 16. The CDR3 DNA is TGCGCCAGCAGCTTGGTTTATGGCGAGACAGGGGGCGTTAAATCACCCCTCCACTTT. It is translated as CASSLVYGETGGVKSPLHF.

This sequence joins TRBV19 and TRBJ2-4, with a tentative D call TRBD2 (6 bases). V was pared by 2 bases and J by 0 bases, with 20 bases between. Germline-derived CDR1 and CDR2 are LNHDA and SQIVND (reference sequence). CDR3 length: 19 residues. CDR3 sequence reads: CASSISTGGTGLAKNIQYF. CDR3 nucleotide sequence: TGTGCCAGTAGTATAAGTACTGGGGGGACCGGACTAGCCAAAAACATTCAGTACTTC.

This clone was seen just once. This chain links TRBV13 with TRBJ2-7, with 10 bases lining up with TRBD2. The CDR3 is 14 residues long. The germline V gene encodes CDR1 PRHDT and CDR2 FYEKMQ (reference sequence). J gave up 13 bases and V 0 bases, and 9 bases lay outside the gene matches. As DNA, the CDR3 is TGTGCCAGCAGCTTAGGCCTGGCTAGCGGGAGAGGCTACTTC. This gives the protein CASSLGLASGRGYF.

This rearrangement joins TRBV7-8 to TRBJ2-2; the match to TRBD2 covers 12 bases. V dropped 3 bases and J dropped 5; count of bases not matched to a gene: 13. CDR3 length: 19 residues. Germline-derived CDR1 and CDR2 are SGHVS and FQNEAQ. The CDR3 spells CASSFRGLAGGADTGELFF. As DNA, the CDR3 is TGTGCCAGCAGCTTTCGGGGGCTAGCGGGAGGGGCGGATACCGGGGAGCTGTTTTTT.

The chain recombines TRBV30 with TRBJ2-1; TRBD2 aligns across 11 bases. The CDR3 extends over 18 amino acids. Per germline, CDR1 GTSNPN and CDR2 SVGIG (reference sequence). V lost 2 bases to trimming and J lost 9 bases; unmatched junction nucleotides: 18. CDR3 sequence (DNA): TGTGCCTGGAGTCCATTCCGGACTCCTAGCGGGAGGAGTACTGAGCAGTTCTTC. As protein: CAWSPFRTPSGRSTEQFF. Together with reference TRBV30 and TRBJ2-1, the CDR3 gives the full variable domain: SQTIHQWPATLVQPVGSPLSLECTVEGTSNPNLYWYRQAAGRGLQLLFYSVGIGQISSEVPQNLSASRPQDRQFILSSKKLLLSDSGFYLCAWSPFRTPSGRSTEQFFGPGTRLTVL.

The CDR3 nucleotides are TGTGCCAGCAGCTTTCAGGCGTTTTACGAGCAGTACTTC. This codes for CASSFQAFYEQYF. The chain is built from TRBV11-2 and TRBJ2-7, with D hard to call. The CDR3 has 13 residues. The germline CDR1 and CDR2 sequences are SGHAT and FQNNGV. V was shortened by 3 bases and J by 4 bases, with 10 bases between the two germline ends.

The J gene is TRBJ2-1, the V gene TRBV7-3; 8 bases are shared with TRBD2. The trim removed 4 bases at V and 9 bases at J, leaving 11 bases unmatched. Germline V gene sequence: CDR1 SGHTA, CDR2 FQGTGA. The CDR3 sequence is 15 residues long. The CDR3 coding sequence is TGTGCCAGCAGCTCGCTAGGACTAGCCCGCGGTGAGCAGTTCTTC. Amino acid sequence: CASSSLGLARGEQFF.

This clone was detected a few times. This chain connects TRBV30 to TRBJ2-7, with TRBD2 matching over 12 bases. Germline CDR1 GTSNPN, CDR2 SVGIG (reference sequence). V dropped 7 bases and J dropped 9; count of bases not matched to a gene: 10. The CDR3 runs to 13 residues. This CDR3 reads CASVTSGSLGQYF. Here the CDR3 DNA reads TGTGCCTCCGTGACTAGCGGGAGTCTTGGGCAGTACTTC.

V and J are TRBV7-9 and TRBJ2-5, with D perhaps assigned TRBD1 or TRBD2 (6 bases each). CDR3 length: 12 amino acids. CDR1 is SEHNR and CDR2 is FQNEAQ in the germline V gene (reference sequence). Trimming removed 6 bases from V and 5 bases from J, with 10 bases in between. This CDR3 reads CASSGGGETQYF. The CDR3 region has the DNA TGTGCCAGCAGTGGAGGGGGGGAGACCCAGTACTTC.

The gene calls are TRBV7-9 and TRBJ2-7; D perhaps matches TRBD1 (6 bases). Germline CDR1 and CDR2: SEHNR and FQNEAQ (reference sequence). The CDR3 is 16 amino acids. Trimming left V 5 bases short and J 2 bases short, with 19 bases between. Written as DNA, the CDR3 is TGTGCCAGCAGCCCCGGACCCGGGACAATGACCTACGAGCAGTACTTC. Translation gives CASSPGPGTMTYEQYF.

This clone came up once. The rearrangement joins TRBV5-4 to TRBJ1-5; 8 bases are shared with TRBD1. The CDR3 has 14 amino acids. From germline, CDR1 is SGHNT and CDR2 YYREEE (reference sequence). V was pared by 3 bases and J by 7 bases, with 6 bases of the junction left unmatched. This CDR3 reads CASSSDRADQPQHF. Here the CDR3 DNA reads TGTGCCAGCAGCTCGGACAGGGCAGACCAGCCCCAGCATTTT.

J is TRBJ1-1 and V is TRBV27; D gene unclear. Trimming removed 4 bases at V and 0 bases at J, with 12 bases between. From germline, CDR1 is MNHEY and CDR2 SMNVEV (reference sequence). The CDR3 runs 15 residues. The CDR3 nucleotides read TGTGCCAGCAGTTCCTACAGAAATCTGAACACTGAAGCTTTCTTT. It encodes CASSSYRNLNTEAFF.

The chain uses TRBV5-1 and TRBJ2-2; 7 bases match TRBD1. V dropped 3 bases and J dropped 0; count of bases not matched to a gene: 2. The CDR3 is 15 amino acids. Germline lookup yields CDR1 SGHRS and CDR2 YFSETQ. The CDR3 loop reads CASSWGQTNTGELFF. The CDR3 nucleotides are TGCGCCAGCAGCTGGGGACAGACGAACACCGGGGAGCTGTTTTTT.

CDR3 amino acids: CASSRAGRSYEQYF. As DNA, the CDR3 is TGTGCCAGCTCACGGGCGGGAAGATCCTACGAGCAGTACTTC. V is TRBV18 and J is TRBJ2-7; weak D call: TRBD2 (6 bases). The CDR3 covers 14 residues. The germline gives CDR1 KGHSH, CDR2 LQKENI. Trimming cost V 4 bases and J 1 base, with 11 bases left between them. Variable domain in full (rest from reference TRBV18 and TRBJ2-7): NAGVMQNPRHLVRRRGQEARLRCSPMKGHSHVYWYRQLPEEGLKFMVYLQKENIIDESGMPKERFSAEFPKEGPSILRIQQVVRGDSAAYFCASSRAGRSYEQYFGPGTRLTVT.

The V and J genes are TRBV4-2 and TRBJ2-4, with 8 positions matching TRBD1. J was trimmed by 14 bases and V by 3 bases; bases with no gene match: 9. Germline V gives CDR1 LGHNA, CDR2 YNFKEQ. The CDR3 is made up of 13 amino acids. The CDR3 loop reads CASSHPRTGIKYF. The CDR3 DNA reads as TGTGCCAGCAGCCACCCTAGGACAGGGATAAAGTACTTC.

The count of this clone is one. J is TRBJ2-5 and V is TRBV28, with 8 bases lining up with TRBD1. After removal of 5 bases from V and 6 bases from J, the junction contained 8 bases not matched to a gene. Germline CDR1 MDHEN, CDR2 SYDVKM. CDR3 size: 14 residues. The CDR3 DNA follows: TGTGCCAGCAGTCCCGACAGGGGACCGAAGACCCAGTACTTC. Translating it yields CASSPDRGPKTQYF. Together with reference TRBV28 and TRBJ2-5, the CDR3 gives the full variable domain: DVKVTQSSRYLVKRTGEKVFLECVQDMDHENMFWYRQDPGLGLRLIYFSYDVKMKEKGDIPEGYSVSREKKERFSLILESASTNQTSMYLCASSPDRGPKTQYFGPGTRLLVL.

This rearrangement joins TRBV11-3 to TRBJ2-6; 8 bases are shared with TRBD1. V gave up 4 bases and J gave up 1 base; unmatched junction bases: 12. This CDR3 region has 19 residues. In germline, CDR1 is SGHNT, CDR2 YENEEA. CDR3 nucleotides: TGTGCCAGCAGCTCCGGGACAGGTTCTTGGGGGTCTGGGGCCAACGTCCTGACTTTC. Translated: CASSSGTGSWGSGANVLTF.

The chain carries TRBV28 and TRBJ1-2; weak D call: TRBD1 (6 bases). V dropped 5 bases and J dropped 8 bases, with 15 bases sitting between them. This CDR3 contains 13 residues. CDR1 is MDHEN and CDR2 is SYDVKM in the germline V gene. DNA of the CDR3: TGTGCCAGCAGTGCAGGGGTTACCCGGGGCTACACCTTC. Its protein is CASSAGVTRGYTF.

The chain couples TRBV30 to TRBJ1-5; TRBD1 aligns across 7 bases. CDR1 is GTSNPN and CDR2 is SVGIG in the germline V gene (reference sequence). The CDR3 extends over 16 amino acids. Trimming took 4 bases from V and 1 from J; bases not matched to a gene: 10. The CDR3 spells CAWTIGGTVSNQPQHF. CDR3 DNA sequence: TGTGCCTGGACTATCGGCGGGACAGTGAGCAATCAGCCCCAGCATTTT.

J is TRBJ2-1 and V is TRBV7-2; no reliable D call. There are 13 residues in the CDR3. V was clipped by 4 bases and J by 7 bases, with 11 bases between them. Germline CDR1 reads SGHTA; CDR2 reads FQGNSA. The CDR3 region is CASSYQNLNEQFF. The CDR3 nucleotides are TGTGCCAGCAGCTACCAAAACCTGAATGAGCAGTTCTTC.

The chain carries TRBV5-4 and TRBJ2-3; TRBD1 matches 11 bases. Germline V CDR1 and CDR2: SGHNT, YYREEE (reference sequence). The CDR3 length is 16 residues. V gave up 3 bases and J gave up 2 bases; unmatched junction bases: 5. CDR3: CASSWDRGVITDTQYF. In DNA form, the CDR3 reads TGTGCCAGCAGCTGGGACAGGGGGGTTATCACAGATACGCAGTATTTT. Combining the CDR3 with reference TRBV5-4 and TRBJ2-3 gives the whole variable domain ETGVTQSPTHLIKTRGQQVTLRCSSQSGHNTVSWYQQALGQGPQFIFQYYREEENGRGNFPPRFSGLQFPNYSSELNVNALELDDSALYLCASSWDRGVITDTQYFGPGTRLTVL.

J is TRBJ1-2 and V is TRBV7-2; D gene unclear. V gave up 4 bases and J gave up 5 bases, with 20 bases separating them. The CDR3 is 16 amino acids. CDR1 and CDR2 (germline): SGHTA, FQGNSA. The DNA of the CDR3 is TGTGCCAGCAGCTACAGTGGCGGGAACCATGAATATGGCTACACCTTC. This gives the protein CASSYSGGNHEYGYTF.

V and J are TRBV7-9 and TRBJ2-1; possibly TRBD1 for D (6 bases). The CDR3 is made up of 14 amino acids. Trimming pared 1 base from V and 9 bases from J, leaving 13 bases between. Germline CDR1 and CDR2: SEHNR and FQNEAQ (reference sequence). The CDR3 here is CASSLGGQGFEQFF. The CDR3 DNA is TGTGCCAGCAGCTTAGGGGGGCAGGGTTTTGAGCAGTTCTTC.

V gene TRBV5-1 combines with J gene TRBJ1-5; D might be TRBD1 (5 bases). CDR3 length equals 12 residues. Germline CDR1 reads SGHRS; CDR2 reads YFSETQ. Trimming took off 5 bases at V and 9 bases at J, with 12 bases between the two ends. This chain's CDR3 is CASRPDSGPQHF. The CDR3 nucleotides read TGCGCCAGCAGACCTGACAGTGGGCCCCAGCATTTT. Filled out from reference TRBV5-1 and TRBJ1-5, the complete variable domain reads KAGVTQTPRYLIKTRGQQVTLSCSPISGHRSVSWYQQTPGQGLQFLFEYFSETQRNKGNFPGRFSGRQFSNSRSEMNVSTLELGDSALYLCASRPDSGPQHFGDGTRLSIL.